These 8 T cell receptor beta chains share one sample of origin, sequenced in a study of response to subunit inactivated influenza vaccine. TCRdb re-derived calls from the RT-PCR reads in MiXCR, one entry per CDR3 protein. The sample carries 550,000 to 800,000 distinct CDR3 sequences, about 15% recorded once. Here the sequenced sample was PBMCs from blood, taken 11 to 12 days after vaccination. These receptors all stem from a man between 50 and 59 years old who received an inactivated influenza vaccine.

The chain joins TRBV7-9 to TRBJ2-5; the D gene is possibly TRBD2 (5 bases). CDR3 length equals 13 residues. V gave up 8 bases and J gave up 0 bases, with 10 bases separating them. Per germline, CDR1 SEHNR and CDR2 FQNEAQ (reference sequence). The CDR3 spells CASGGRNQETQYF. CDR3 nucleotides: TGTGCCAGCGGCGGGCGGAACCAAGAGACCCAGTACTTC.

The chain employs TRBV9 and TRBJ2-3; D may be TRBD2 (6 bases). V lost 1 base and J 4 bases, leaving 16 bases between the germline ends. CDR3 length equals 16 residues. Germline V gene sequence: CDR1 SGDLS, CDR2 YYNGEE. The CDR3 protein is CASSVRGGAFADTQYF. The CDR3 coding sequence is TGTGCCAGCAGCGTAAGAGGAGGGGCCTTTGCAGATACGCAGTATTTT.

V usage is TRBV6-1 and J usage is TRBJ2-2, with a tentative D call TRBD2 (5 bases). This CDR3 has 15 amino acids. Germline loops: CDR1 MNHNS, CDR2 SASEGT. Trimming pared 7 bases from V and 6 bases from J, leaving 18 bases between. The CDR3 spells CASTKGQAGAGELFF. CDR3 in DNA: TGTGCCAGCACCAAAGGGCAGGCGGGCGCCGGGGAGCTGTTTTTT.

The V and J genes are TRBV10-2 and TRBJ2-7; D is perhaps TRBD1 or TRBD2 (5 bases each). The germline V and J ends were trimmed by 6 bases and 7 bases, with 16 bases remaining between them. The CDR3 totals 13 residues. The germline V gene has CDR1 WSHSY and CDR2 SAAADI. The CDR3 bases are TGCGCCAGCAGCATATCGGGCAGGGAGGAGCAGTACTTC. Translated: CASSISGREEQYF.

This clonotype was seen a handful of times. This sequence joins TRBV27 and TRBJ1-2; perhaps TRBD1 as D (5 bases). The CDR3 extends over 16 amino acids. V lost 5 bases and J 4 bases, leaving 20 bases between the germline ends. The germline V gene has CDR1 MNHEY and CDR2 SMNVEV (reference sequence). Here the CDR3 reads CASSLTPMGGTYGYTF. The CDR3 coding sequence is TGTGCCAGCAGTCTAACGCCTATGGGGGGTACCTATGGCTACACCTTC.

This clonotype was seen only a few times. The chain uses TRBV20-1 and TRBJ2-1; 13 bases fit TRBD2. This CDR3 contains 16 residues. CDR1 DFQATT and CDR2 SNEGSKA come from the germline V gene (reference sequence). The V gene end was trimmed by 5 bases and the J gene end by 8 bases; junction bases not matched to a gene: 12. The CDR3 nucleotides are TGCAGTGCTCCCCACCCCACTAGCGGGGGGGGGGATGAGCAGTTCTTC. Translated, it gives CSAPHPTSGGGDEQFF.

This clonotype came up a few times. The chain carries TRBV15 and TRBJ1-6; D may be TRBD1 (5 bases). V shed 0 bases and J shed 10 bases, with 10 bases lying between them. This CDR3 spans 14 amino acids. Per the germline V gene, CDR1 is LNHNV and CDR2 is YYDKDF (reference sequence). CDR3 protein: CATSRDQGDSPLHF. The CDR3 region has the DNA TGTGCCACCAGCAGAGATCAAGGGGACTCACCCCTCCACTTT. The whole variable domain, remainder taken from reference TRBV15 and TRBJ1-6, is DAMVIQNPRYQVTQFGKPVTLSCSQTLNHNVMYWYQQKSSQAPKLLFHYYDKDFNNEADTPDNFQSRRPNTSFCFLDIRSPGLGDTAMYLCATSRDQGDSPLHFGNGTRLTVT.

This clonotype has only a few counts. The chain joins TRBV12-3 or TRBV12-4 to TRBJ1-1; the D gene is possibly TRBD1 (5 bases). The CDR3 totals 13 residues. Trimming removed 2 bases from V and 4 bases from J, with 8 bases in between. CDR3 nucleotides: TGTGCCAGCAGTTTAAACGGGGGCACTGAAGCTTTCTTT. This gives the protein CASSLNGGTEAFF.